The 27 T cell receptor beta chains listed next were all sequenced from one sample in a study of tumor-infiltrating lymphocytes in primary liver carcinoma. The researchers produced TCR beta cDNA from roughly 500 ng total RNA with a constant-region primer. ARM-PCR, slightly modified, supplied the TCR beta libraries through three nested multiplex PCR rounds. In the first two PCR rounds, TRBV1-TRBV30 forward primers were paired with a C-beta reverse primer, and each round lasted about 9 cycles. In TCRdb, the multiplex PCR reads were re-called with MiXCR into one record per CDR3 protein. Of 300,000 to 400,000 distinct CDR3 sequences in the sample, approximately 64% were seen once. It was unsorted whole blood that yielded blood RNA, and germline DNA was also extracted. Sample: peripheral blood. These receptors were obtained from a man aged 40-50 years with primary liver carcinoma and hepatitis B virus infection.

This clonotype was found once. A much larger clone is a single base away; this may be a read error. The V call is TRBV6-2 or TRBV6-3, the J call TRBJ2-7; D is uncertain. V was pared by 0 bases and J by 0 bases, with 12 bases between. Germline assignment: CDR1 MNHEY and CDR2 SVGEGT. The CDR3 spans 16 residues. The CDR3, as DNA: TGTGCCAGCAGTTACTCGAGGTACACGGGCTCCTACGAGCAGTACTTC. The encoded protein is CASSYSRYTGSYEQYF.

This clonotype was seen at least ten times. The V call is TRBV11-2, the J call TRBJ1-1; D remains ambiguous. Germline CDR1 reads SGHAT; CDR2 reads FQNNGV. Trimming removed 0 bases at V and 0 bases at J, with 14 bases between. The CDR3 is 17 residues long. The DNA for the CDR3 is TGTGCCAGCAGCTTAGATCACCCCAGGCGCATGAACACTGAAGCTTTCTTT. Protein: CASSLDHPRRMNTEAFF. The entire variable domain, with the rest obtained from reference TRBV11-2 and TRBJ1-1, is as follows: EAGVAQSPRYKIIEKRQSVAFWCNPISGHATLYWYQQILGQGPKLLIQFQNNGVVDDSQLPKDRFSAERLKGVDSTLKIQPAKLEDSAVYLCASSLDHPRRMNTEAFFGQGTRLTVV.

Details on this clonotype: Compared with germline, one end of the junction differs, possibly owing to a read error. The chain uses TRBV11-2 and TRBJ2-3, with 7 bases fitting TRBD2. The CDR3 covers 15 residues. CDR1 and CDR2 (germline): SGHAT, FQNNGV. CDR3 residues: CASNLGLGITDAQYF. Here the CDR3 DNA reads TGTGCCAGCAACTTAGGACTAGGGATCACAGATGCGCAGTATTTT.

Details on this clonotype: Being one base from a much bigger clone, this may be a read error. The DNA for the CDR3 is TGCGCCAGCAACCATGGAGCCAACACCGGGGAGCTGTTTTTT. Its protein is CASNHGANTGELFF. The J gene is TRBJ2-2, the V gene TRBV4-1; D remains ambiguous. The germline V gene has CDR1 MGHRA and CDR2 YSYEKL. The CDR3 is made up of 14 amino acids. Trimming left V 7 bases short and J 2 bases short, with 11 bases between.

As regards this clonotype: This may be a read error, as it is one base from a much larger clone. The CDR3 bases are TGTGCCAGCAGTTACTTCGGGGAAACCTACGAGCAGTACTTC. Residues: CASSYFGETYEQYF. V and J are TRBV6-6 and TRBJ2-7; maybe TRBD2 (5 bases). The V gene lost 1 base and the J gene lost 2 bases, with 9 bases spanning the gap. CDR3 length: 14 residues. Germline loops: CDR1 MNHNY, CDR2 SVGAGI (reference sequence).

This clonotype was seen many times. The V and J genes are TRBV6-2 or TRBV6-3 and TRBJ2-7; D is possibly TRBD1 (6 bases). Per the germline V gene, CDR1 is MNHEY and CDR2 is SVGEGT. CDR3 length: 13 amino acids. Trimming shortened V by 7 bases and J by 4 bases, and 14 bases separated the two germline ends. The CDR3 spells CASTEDRDYEQYF. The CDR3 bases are TGTGCCAGCACCGAGGACAGAGATTACGAGCAGTACTTC.

The CDR3 sequence: CASSAGTSVQETQYF. The CDR3 DNA is TGCGCCAGCAGCGCGGGGACTAGCGTGCAAGAGACCCAGTACTTC. The chain recombines TRBV5-1 with TRBJ2-5, with 10 nucleotides matching TRBD2. Per the germline V gene, CDR1 is SGHRS and CDR2 is YFSETQ. The CDR3 is made up of 15 amino acids. V was clipped by 4 bases and J by 2 bases; unmatched bases: 5.

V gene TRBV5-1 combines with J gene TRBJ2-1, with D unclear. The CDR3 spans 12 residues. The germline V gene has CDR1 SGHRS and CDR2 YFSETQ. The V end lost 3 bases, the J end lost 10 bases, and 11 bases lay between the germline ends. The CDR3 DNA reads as TGCGCCAGCAGCTCAGCAATCAAAGAGCAGTTCTTC. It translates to CASSSAIKEQFF. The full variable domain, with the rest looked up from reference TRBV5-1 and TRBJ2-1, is KAGVTQTPRYLIKTRGQQVTLSCSPISGHRSVSWYQQTPGQGLQFLFEYFSETQRNKGNFPGRFSGRQFSNSRSEMNVSTLELGDSALYLCASSSAIKEQFFGPGTRLTVL.

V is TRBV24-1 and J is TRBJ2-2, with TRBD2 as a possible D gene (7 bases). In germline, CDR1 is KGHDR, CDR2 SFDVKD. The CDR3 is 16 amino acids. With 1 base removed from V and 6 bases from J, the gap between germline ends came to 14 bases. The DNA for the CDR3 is TGTGCCACCAGTGATTTTGGGGGGGCGTCTGCCGGGGAGCTGTTTTTT. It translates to CATSDFGGASAGELFF.

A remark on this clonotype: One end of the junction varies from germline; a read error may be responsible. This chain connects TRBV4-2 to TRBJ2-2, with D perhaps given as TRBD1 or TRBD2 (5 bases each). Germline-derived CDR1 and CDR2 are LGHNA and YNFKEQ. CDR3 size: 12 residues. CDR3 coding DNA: TGTGCCAACAGCCAAGAGGGGAGGGAGCTGTTTTTT. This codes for CANSQEGRELFF.

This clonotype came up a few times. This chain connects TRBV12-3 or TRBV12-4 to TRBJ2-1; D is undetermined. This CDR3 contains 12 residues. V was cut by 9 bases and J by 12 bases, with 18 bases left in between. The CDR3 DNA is TGTGCCAGTAGTCACGCATACGATGGGCAGTTCTTC. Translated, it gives CASSHAYDGQFF.

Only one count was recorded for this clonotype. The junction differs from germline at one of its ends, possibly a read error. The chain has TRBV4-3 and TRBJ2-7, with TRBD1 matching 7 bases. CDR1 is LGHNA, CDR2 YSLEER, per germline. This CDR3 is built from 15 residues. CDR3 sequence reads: CASSQMDRSSHEQYF. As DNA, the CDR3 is TGCGCCAGTAGCCAGATGGACAGGAGCTCCCACGAGCAGTACTTC.

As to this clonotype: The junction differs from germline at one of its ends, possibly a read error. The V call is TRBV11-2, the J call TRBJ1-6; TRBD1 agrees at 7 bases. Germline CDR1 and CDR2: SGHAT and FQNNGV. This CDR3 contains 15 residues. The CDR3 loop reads CASSLVRGGYSPLQF. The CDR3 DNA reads TGTGCCAGCAGCTTAGTTAGAGGGGGCTATTCACCCCTCCAATTT.

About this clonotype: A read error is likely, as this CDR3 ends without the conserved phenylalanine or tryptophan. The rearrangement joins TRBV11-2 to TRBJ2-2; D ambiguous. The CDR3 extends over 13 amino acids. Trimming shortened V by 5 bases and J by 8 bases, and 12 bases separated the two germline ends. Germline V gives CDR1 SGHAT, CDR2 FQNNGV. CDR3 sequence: CASSPNKGGELFS. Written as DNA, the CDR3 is TGTGCCAGCAGCCCTAATAAAGGTGGGGAGCTGTTTTCT.

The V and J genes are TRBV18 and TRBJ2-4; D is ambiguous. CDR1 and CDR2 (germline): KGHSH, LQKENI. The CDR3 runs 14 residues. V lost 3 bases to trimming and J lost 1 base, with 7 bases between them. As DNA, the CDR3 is TGTGCCAGCTCACCGGGTGTCGCCAAAAACATTCAGTACTTC. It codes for CASSPGVAKNIQYF. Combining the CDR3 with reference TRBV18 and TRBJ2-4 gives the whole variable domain NAGVMQNPRHLVRRRGQEARLRCSPMKGHSHVYWYRQLPEEGLKFMVYLQKENIIDESGMPKERFSAEFPKEGPSILRIQQVVRGDSAAYFCASSPGVAKNIQYFGAGTRLSVL.

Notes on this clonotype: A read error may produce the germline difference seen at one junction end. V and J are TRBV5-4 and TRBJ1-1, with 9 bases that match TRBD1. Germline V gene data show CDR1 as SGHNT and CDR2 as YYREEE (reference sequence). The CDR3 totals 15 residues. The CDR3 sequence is CASSPRTGERTEVFF. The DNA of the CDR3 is TGTGCCAGCAGCCCAAGGACAGGGGAGAGGACTGAAGTTTTCTTT.

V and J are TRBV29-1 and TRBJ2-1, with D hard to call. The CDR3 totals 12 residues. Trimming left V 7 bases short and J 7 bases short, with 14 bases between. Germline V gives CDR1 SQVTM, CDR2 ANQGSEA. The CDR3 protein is CSGRPCGNEQFF. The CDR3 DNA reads TGCAGCGGTAGACCGTGTGGGAATGAGCAGTTCTTC.

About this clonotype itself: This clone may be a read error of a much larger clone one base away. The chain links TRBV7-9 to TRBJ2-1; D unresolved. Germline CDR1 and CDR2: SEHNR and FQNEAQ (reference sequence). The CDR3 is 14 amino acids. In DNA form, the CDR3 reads TGTGCCAGCAGTAAAAGTATCCGGGCCAATGAGCACTTCTTC. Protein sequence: CASSKSIRANEHFF.

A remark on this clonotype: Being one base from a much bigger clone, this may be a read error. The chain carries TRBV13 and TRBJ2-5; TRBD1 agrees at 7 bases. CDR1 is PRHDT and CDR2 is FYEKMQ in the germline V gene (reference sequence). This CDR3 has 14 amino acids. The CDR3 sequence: CTSSSTGPQETQYF. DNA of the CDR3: TGTACCAGCAGCTCGACAGGGCCACAAGAGACCCAGTACTTC.

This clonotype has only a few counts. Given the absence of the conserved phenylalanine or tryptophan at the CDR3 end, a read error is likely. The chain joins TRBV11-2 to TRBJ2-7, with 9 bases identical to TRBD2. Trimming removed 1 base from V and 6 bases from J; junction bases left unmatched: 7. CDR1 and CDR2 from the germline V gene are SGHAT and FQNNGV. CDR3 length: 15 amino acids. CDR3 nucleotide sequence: TGTGCCAGCAGCTTAGCCCCAGCGGGAGGATGCGAGCAGTACTCC. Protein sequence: CASSLAPAGGCEQYS.

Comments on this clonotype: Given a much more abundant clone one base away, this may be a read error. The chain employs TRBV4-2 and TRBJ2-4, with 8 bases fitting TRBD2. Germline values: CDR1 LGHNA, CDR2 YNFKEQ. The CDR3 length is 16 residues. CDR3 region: CASSRELAVGKNIQYF. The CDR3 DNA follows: TGCGCCAGCAGCCGAGAACTAGCGGTGGGCAAAAACATTCAGTACTTC.

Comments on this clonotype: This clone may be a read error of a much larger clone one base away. The CDR3 protein is CSAGAAMNTEALF. CDR3 DNA sequence: TGCAGCGCGGGGGCAGCCATGAACACTGAAGCTCTCTTT. The V call is TRBV29-1, the J call TRBJ1-1; weak D call: TRBD1 (6 bases). Germline-derived CDR1 and CDR2 are SQVTM and ANQGSEA. This CDR3 comprises 13 residues.

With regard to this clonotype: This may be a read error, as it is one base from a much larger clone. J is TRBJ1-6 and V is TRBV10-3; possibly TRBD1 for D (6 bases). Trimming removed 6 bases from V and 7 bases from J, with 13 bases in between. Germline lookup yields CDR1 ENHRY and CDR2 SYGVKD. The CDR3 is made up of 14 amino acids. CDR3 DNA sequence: TGTGCCATCAGGGAACAGGGCTCAAATTCACCCCTCCACTTT. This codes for CAIREQGSNSPLHF.

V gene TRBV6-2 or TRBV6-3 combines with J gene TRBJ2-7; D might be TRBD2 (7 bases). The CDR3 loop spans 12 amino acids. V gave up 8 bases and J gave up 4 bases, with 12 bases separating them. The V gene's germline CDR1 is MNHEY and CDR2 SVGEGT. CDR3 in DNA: TGTGCCAGCCGAAGGGGGGGGTACGAGCAGTACTTC. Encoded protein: CASRRGGYEQYF.

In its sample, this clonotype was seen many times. CDR3 loop: CASRRQGLTYEQYF. DNA of the CDR3: TGTGCCAGCAGGAGACAGGGGTTAACCTACGAGCAGTACTTC. The chain combines TRBV6-1 with TRBJ2-7, with 8 bases that match TRBD1. Per germline, CDR1 MNHNS and CDR2 SASEGT. J gave up 2 bases and V 6 bases, and 6 bases lay outside the gene matches. The CDR3 spans 14 residues.

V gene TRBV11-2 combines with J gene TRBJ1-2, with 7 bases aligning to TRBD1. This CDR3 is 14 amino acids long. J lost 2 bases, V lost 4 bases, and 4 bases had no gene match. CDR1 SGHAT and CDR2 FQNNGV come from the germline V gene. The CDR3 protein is CASSSVRGNYGYTF. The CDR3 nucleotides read TGTGCCAGCAGCTCAGTCAGGGGGAACTATGGCTACACCTTC.

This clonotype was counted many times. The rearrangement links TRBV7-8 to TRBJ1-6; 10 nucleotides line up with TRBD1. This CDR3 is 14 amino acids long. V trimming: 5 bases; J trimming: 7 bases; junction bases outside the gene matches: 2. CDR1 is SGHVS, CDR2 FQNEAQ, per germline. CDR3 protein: CASSEGQGNSPLHF. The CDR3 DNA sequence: TGTGCCAGCAGCGAGGGACAGGGGAATTCACCCCTCCACTTT.